This is a list of T cell receptor beta chains from one sample in a study of CD8+CD57+ T cells in acquired aplastic anemia. TCRdb re-called the reads with MiXCR, one entry per CDR3 protein. The table lists hundreds of thousands of distinct CDR3 sequences, 55% to 70% of them singletons. Material for sequencing was sorted CD4+, CD8+, or CD8+CD57+ T cells (not recorded which) from PBMCs. The receptors come from a human donor in good health, serving as a control. CDR3s include the opening cysteine and the closing phenylalanine or tryptophan. The order of the fields is clone size, D gene, V gene, J gene, CDR3 protein, CDR3 DNA. D genes are given only for firm matches. Size is omitted from some rows. Given values are once, few, many or a class for expanded clones.

NA	NA	TRBV7-2	TRBJ2-5	CASSLSLRGGTGLF	TGTGCCAGCAGCTTAAGCCTCCGGGGCGGGACTGGGCTATTC
NA	TRBD2	TRBV19	TRBJ2-3	CASRAGGGKDTQYF	TGTGCCAGTAGGGCGGGGGGGGGGAAAGATACGCAGTATTTT
NA	NA	TRBV7-2	TRBJ1-1	CASSTDRNFEAFF	TGTGCCAGCAGCACTGACAGAAACTTTGAAGCTTTCTTT
NA	TRBD1	TRBV7-7	TRBJ1-3	CASSLGLTGLTDTF	TGTGCTAGCAGCTTAGGGTTGACAGGGTTAACAGATACGTTT
NA	NA	TRBV20-1	TRBJ2-5	CSAGAGNSGETQYF	TGCAGCGCCGGTGCCGGGAATAGCGGAGAGACCCAGTACTTC
once	NA	TRBV20-1	TRBJ1-2	CSARGGPEANYGYTF	TGCAGTGCTAGGGGAGGGCCGGAAGCTAACTATGGCTACACCTTC
NA	TRBD2	TRBV15	TRBJ2-3	CATSSTSGGPDTQYF	TGTGCCACCAGTTCGACTAGCGGGGGGCCAGATACGCAGTATTTT
NA	TRBD2	TRBV11-2	TRBJ2-7	CASSHYGGGQYF	TGTGCCAGCAGTCACTACGGGGGGGGGCAGTACTTC
few	NA	TRBV15	TRBJ2-7	CATSTAEPTSYEQYF	TGTGCCACCAGCACCGCCGAACCGACTAGCTACGAGCAGTACTTC
few	NA	TRBV5-8	TRBJ2-1	CASSLGGRWPSSYNEQFF	TGTGCCAGCAGCTTGGGGGGCAGGTGGCCTAGCTCCTACAATGAGCAGTTCTTC
NA	TRBD2	TRBV9	TRBJ2-3	CASSIGTSGYTDTQYF	TGTGCCAGCAGCATCGGGACTAGTGGGTACACAGATACGCAGTATTTT
many	TRBD1	TRBV7-2	TRBJ2-4	CASTKDRQAKNIQYF	TGTGCCAGCACCAAGGACAGGCAAGCCAAAAACATTCAGTACTTC
NA	NA	TRBV7-8	TRBJ1-2	CASSLSPESTYGYTF	TGCGCCAGCAGCTTGTCACCGGAGAGCACCTATGGCTACACCTTC
few	NA	TRBV12-3/TRBV12-4	TRBJ1-4	CASSYSYRTAGGEKLFF	TGTGCCAGCAGTTACTCGTACAGGACGGCCGGGGGTGAAAAACTGTTTTTT
once	NA	TRBV20-1	TRBJ1-2	CSVNAQINTGYTF	TGCAGTGTCAACGCACAGATTAACACTGGCTACACCTTC
NA	NA	TRBV19	TRBJ2-7	CASSPAGTSYEQYF	TGTGCCAGTAGTCCCGCGGGGACCTCCTACGAGCAGTACTTC
NA	TRBD2	TRBV20-1	TRBJ2-7	CSARSRANTGGTFAEQYF	TGCAGTGCTAGGAGCAGAGCGAACACCGGGGGGACCTTCGCCGAGCAGTACTTC
many	TRBD1	TRBV10-3	TRBJ1-2	CAISEGRQGYGYTF	TGTGCCATCAGTGAAGGACGACAGGGCTATGGCTACACCTTC
once	NA	TRBV10-3	TRBJ2-3	CAINPGSTNTQYF	TGTGCCATCAATCCAGGGTCCACAAATACCCAGTATTTT
NA	NA	TRBV12-3/TRBV12-4	TRBJ2-1	CASSLEGSEQFF	TGTGCCAGCAGTTTGGAGGGAAGTGAGCAGTTCTTC
NA	NA	TRBV7-4	TRBJ1-2	CASSVANGQYGFTF	TGTGCCAGCAGCGTGGCCAACGGGCAATATGGCTTCACCTTC
NA	NA	TRBV5-1	TRBJ2-1	CASSLGLVSYNEQFF	TGCGCCAGCAGCTTGGGACTAGTCTCCTACAATGAGCAGTTCTTC